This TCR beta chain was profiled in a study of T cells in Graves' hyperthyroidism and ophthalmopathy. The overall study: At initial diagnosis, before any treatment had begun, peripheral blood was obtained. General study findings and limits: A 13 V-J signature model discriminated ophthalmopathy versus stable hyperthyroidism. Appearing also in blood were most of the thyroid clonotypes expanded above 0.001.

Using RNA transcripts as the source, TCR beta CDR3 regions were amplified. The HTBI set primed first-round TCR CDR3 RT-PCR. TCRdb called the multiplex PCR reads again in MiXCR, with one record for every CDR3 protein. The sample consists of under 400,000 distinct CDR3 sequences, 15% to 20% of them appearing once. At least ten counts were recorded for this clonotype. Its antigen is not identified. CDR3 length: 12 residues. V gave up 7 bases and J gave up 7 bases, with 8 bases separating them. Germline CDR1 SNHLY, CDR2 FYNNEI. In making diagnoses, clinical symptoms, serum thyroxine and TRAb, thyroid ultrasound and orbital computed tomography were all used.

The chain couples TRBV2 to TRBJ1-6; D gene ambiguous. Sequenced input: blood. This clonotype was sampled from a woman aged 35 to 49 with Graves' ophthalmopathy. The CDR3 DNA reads TGTGCCAGCAATTTGGCGAATTCACCCCTCCACTTT. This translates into CASNLANSPLHF. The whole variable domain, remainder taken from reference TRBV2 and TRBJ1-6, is EPEVTQTPSHQVTQMGQEVILRCVPISNHLYFYWYRQILGQKVEFLVSFYNNEISEKSEIFDDQFSVERPDGSNFTLKIRSTKLEDSAMYFCASNLANSPLHFGNGTRLTVT.